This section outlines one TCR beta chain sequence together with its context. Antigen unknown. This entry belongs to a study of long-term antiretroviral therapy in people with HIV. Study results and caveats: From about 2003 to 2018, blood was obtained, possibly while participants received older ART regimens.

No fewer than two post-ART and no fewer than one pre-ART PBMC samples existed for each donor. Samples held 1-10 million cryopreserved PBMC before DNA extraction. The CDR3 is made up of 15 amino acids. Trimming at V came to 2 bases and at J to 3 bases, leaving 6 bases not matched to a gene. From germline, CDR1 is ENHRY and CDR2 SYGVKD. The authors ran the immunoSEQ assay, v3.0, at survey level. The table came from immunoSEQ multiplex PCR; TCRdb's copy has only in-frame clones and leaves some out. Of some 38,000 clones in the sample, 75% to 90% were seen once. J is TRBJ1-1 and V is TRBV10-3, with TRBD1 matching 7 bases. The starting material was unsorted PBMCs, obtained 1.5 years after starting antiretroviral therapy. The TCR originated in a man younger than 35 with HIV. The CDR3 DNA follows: TGTGCCATCAGTGAGCCGGGACAGAGACACACTGAAGCTTTCTTT. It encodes CAISEPGQRHTEAFF.